This entry features one TCR beta chain sequence. An end of the junction does not agree with germline; a read error may underlie this. Only in-frame clones appear in the TCRdb table, and some are missing; sequencing was by immunoSEQ multiplex PCR. The sample comprises 120,000 to 150,000 clones, approximately 75% of which are singletons, and 25% to 35% rests with the top ten. The CDR3 runs to 15 residues. The V gene's germline CDR1 is SEHNR and CDR2 FQNEAQ (reference sequence). The data belong to a study of cytotoxic CD8 clonotypes in ibrutinib-treated CLL. The material sequenced was PBMCs, taken after 12 months of ibrutinib treatment. The chain carries TRBV7-9 and TRBJ2-1, with 11 bases lining up with TRBD1. The sequence derives from a human donor with chronic lymphocytic leukemia. For the CDR3, the DNA is TGTGCCAGCAGCTACCGGGACAGGGGGTCAAATGGGCAGTTCTTC. This codes for CASSYRDRGSNGQFF.